What follows are 5 T cell receptor beta chains derived from one specimen sequenced in a study of blood T cell repertoires in COVID-19. Method: immunoSEQ multiplex PCR; TCRdb's copy keeps in-frame clones and lacks some. The sample lists around 260,000 clones; approximately 91% were seen once. The specimen sequenced was peripheral blood. The receptors stem from a woman aged 35 to 49 who had recovered from COVID-19.

The chain has TRBV7-3 and TRBJ2-7, with 9 bases fitting TRBD2. Per the germline V gene, CDR1 is SGHTA and CDR2 is FQGTGA. The CDR3 consists of 15 residues. V was pared by 1 base and J by 5 bases, with 6 bases of the junction left unmatched. In nucleotides, the CDR3 is TGTGCCAGCAGCTTAATGGGTAGCGGGAGCAACGAGCAGTACTTC. This gives the protein CASSLMGSGSNEQYF.

The chain uses TRBV16 and TRBJ2-2; 7 bases fit TRBD1. The CDR3 length is 15 residues. V shed 4 bases and J 7 bases; nucleotides not matched to a gene: 9. CDR1 and CDR2 (germline): KGHSY, FQNENV. CDR3 loop: CASSPQTGLIGELFF. The CDR3 coding sequence is TGTGCCAGCAGCCCGCAGACAGGGTTGATCGGGGAGCTGTTTTTT.

The CDR3 DNA reads TGTGCCAGCCTCTCCTCCCTGGGGACTAGAGGCCTCGAGCAGTACTTC. It encodes CASLSSLGTRGLEQYF. The chain carries TRBV7-9 and TRBJ2-7, with 8 bases lining up with TRBD2. Germline lookup yields CDR1 SEHNR and CDR2 FQNEAQ (reference sequence). This CDR3 spans 16 amino acids. V lost 8 bases, J lost 6 bases, and 18 bases stayed unmatched.

The count of this clone is one. The chain uses TRBV27 and TRBJ2-7, with a weak D call TRBD1 (8 bases). Between the trimmed V and J ends, which lost 4 bases and 13 bases, there was a span of 20 bases. This CDR3 has 13 amino acids. Per the germline V gene, CDR1 is MNHEY and CDR2 is SMNVEV (reference sequence). CDR3 sequence (DNA): TGTGCCAGCAGTTCCCCTCCAACAGGGGGGGTTTACTTC. Protein product: CASSSPPTGGVYF.

The J gene is TRBJ1-1, the V gene TRBV28; 9 nucleotides line up with TRBD1. The V and J ends lost 4 bases and 1 base, in that order; junction bases with no gene match: 4. CDR1 is MDHEN, CDR2 SYDVKM, per germline. This CDR3 region has 15 residues. CDR3 DNA sequence: TGTGCCAGCAGTTCTCCGGGACAGGGGAACACTGAAGCTTTCTTT. It is translated as CASSSPGQGNTEAFF.